This T cell receptor beta chain was identified in a study of human T cells and chemical hapten exposure. For the study at large: Diphenylcyclopropenone, dosed weekly to the scalp, was given to patients throughout the roughly 24-week study.

TCRdb recomputed calls from the RACE reads with MiXCR, one row per CDR3 protein. The table includes more than 150,000 distinct CDR3 sequences, under 35% detected once. Regarding time point: pre-sensitization, week 0. Described treatment: therapeutic diphenylcyclopropenone sensitization with weekly scalp DPC. The study extracted total RNA from unfractionated whole blood. This CDR3 contains 12 residues. The germline V gene encodes CDR1 SNHLY and CDR2 FYNNEI. Points on this clonotype: Its antigen remains unidentified. Mismatch with germline at one junction end may stem from a read error.

Whole-study findings and limits: Expanded TCRs clustered into significantly more large CDR3 similarity groups than controls, the analysis revealed. All donors were alopecia patients, so their immunity may differ from that of healthy people.

The V gene is TRBV2, the J gene TRBJ1-2; 8 positions match TRBD1. This sequence was found in a woman aged 25-40 years with alopecia areata. Some clones in this sample may be carry-over from other donors' samples. Sequencing used whole blood, obtained in connection with sensitization to the hapten diphenylcyclopropenone (DPC). CDR3 nucleotides: TGTGCCAGCAGGAGACAGGGGTCGATCTCTGTTTTC. It is translated as CASRRQGSISVF.